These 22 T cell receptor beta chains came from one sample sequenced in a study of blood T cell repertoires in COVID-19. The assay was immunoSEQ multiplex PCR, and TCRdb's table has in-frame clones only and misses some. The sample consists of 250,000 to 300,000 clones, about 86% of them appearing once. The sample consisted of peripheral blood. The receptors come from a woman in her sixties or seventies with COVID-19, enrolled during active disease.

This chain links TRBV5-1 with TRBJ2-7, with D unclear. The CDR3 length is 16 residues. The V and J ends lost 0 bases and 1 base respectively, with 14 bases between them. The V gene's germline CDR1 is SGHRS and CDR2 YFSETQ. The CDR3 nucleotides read TGCGCCAGCAGCTTGGACCCCTCAGAATATTCCTACGAGCAGTACTTC. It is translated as CASSLDPSEYSYEQYF.

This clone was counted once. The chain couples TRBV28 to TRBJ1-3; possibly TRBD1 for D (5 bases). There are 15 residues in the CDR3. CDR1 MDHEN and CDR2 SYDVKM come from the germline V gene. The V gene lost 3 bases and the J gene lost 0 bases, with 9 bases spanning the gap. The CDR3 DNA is TGTGCCAGCAGTTTGGCAGGGCCCTCTGGAAACACCATATATTTT. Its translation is CASSLAGPSGNTIYF.

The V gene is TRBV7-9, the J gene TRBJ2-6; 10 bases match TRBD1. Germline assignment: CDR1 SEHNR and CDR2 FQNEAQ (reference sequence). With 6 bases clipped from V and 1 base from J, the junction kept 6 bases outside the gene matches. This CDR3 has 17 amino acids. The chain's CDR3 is CASSIRTGGSGANVLTF. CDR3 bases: TGTGCCAGCAGTATTCGGACAGGGGGGTCTGGGGCCAACGTCCTGACTTTC.

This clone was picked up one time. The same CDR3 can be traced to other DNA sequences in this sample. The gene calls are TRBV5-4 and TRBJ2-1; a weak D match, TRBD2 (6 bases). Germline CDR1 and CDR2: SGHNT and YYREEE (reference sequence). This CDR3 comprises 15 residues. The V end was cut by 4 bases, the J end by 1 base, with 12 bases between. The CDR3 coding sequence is TGTGCCAGCAGCCTTGGTGGGGGGTCCTACAATGAGCAGTTCTTC. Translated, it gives CASSLGGGSYNEQFF.

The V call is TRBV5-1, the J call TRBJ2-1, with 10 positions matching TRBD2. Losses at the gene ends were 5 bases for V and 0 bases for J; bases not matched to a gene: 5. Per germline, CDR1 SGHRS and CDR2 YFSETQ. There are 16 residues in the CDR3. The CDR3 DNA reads TGCGCCAGCAGTACCGGGACTAGCGTCTCCTACAATGAGCAGTTCTTC. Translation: CASSTGTSVSYNEQFF.

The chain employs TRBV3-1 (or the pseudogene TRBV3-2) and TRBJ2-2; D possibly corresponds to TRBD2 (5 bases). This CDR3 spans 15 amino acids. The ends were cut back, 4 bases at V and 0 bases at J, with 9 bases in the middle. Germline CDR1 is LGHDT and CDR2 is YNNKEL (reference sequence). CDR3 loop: CASSPDWTNTGELFF. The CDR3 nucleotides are TGTGCCAGCAGCCCGGACTGGACGAACACCGGGGAGCTGTTTTTT.

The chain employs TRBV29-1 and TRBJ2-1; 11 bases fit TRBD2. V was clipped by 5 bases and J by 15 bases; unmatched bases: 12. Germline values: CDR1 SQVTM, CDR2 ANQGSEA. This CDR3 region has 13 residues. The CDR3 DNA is TGCAGCGTTTACGAGACTAGCGGGGATCCGGGGTTCTTC. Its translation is CSVYETSGDPGFF.

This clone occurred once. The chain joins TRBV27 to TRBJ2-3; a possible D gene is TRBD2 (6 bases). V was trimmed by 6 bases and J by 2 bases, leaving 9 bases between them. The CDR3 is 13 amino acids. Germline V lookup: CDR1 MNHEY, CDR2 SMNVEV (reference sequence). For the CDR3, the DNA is TGTGCCAGCAGCGCGGGGTACACAGATACGCAGTATTTT. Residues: CASSAGYTDTQYF.

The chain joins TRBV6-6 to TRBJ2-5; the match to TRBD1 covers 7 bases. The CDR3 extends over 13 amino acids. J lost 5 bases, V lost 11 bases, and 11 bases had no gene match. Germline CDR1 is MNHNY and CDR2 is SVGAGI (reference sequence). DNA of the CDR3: TGTGCCGGCGTTAGGGGGCCTGGGGAGACCCAGTACTTC. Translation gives CAGVRGPGETQYF.

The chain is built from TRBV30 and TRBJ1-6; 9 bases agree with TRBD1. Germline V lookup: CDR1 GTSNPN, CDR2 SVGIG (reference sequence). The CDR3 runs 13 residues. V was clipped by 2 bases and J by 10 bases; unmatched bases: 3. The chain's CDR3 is CAWSRQGGSPLHF. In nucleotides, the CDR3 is TGTGCCTGGAGTCGACAGGGGGGATCACCCCTCCACTTT.

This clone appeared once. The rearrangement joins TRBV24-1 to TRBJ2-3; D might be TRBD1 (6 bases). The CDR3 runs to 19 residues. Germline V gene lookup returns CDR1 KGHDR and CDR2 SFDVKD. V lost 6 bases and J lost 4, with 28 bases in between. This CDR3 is CATSSPGAITHGFSDTQYF. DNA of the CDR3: TGTGCCACCAGTAGCCCAGGGGCGATAACACACGGTTTTTCAGATACGCAGTATTTT.

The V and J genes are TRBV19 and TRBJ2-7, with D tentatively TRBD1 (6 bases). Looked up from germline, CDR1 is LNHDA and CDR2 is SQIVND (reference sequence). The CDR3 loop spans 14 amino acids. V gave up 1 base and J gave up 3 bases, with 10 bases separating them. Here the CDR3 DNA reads TGTGCCAGTAGTATAGCGAGGGGGTACTACGAGCAGTACTTC. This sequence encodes CASSIARGYYEQYF.

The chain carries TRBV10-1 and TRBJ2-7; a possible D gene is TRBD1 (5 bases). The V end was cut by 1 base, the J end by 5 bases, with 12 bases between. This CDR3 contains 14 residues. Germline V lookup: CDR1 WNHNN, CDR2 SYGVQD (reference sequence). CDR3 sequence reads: CASSEYRTTDEQYF. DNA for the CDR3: TGCGCCAGCAGTGAGTATCGGACAACCGACGAGCAGTACTTC.

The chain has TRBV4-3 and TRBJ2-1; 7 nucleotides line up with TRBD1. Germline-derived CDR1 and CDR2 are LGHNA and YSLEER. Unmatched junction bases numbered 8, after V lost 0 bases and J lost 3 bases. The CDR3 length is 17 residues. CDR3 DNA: TGCGCCAGCAGCCAAGAGTCCGGGGCAGGGGGCTACAATGAGCAGTTCTTC. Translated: CASSQESGAGGYNEQFF.

The CDR3: CASSSTGGEDGYTF. In DNA, the CDR3 is TGCGCCAGCAGCTCGACAGGGGGCGAGGATGGCTACACCTTC. The chain links TRBV5-1 to TRBJ1-2, with TRBD1 matching over 10 bases. The CDR3 spans 14 residues. V gave up 3 bases and J gave up 6 bases; unmatched junction bases: 5. Germline CDR1 is SGHRS and CDR2 is YFSETQ.

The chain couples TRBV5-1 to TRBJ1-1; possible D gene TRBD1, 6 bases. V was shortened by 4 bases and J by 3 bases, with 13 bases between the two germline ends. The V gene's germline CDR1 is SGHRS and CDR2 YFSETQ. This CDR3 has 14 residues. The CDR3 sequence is CASSQMGADTEAFF. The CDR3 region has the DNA TGCGCCAGCAGCCAAATGGGGGCTGACACTGAAGCTTTCTTT.

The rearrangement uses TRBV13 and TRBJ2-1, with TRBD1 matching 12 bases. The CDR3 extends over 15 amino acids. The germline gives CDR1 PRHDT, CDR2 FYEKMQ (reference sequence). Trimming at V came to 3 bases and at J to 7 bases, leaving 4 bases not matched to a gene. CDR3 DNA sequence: TGTGCCAGCAGCTTTTGGGGACAGGGGGCAAATGAGCAGTTCTTC. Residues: CASSFWGQGANEQFF.

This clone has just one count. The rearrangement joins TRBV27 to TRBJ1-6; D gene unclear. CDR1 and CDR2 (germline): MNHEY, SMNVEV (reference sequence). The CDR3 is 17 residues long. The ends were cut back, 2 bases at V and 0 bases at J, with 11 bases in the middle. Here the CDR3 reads CASSLGLSSSYNSPLHF. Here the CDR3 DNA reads TGTGCCAGCAGTTTAGGGCTTTCGAGCTCCTATAATTCACCCCTCCACTTT.

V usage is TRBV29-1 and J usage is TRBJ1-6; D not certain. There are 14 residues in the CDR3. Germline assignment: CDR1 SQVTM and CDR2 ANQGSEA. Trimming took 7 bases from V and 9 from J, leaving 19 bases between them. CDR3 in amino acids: CSAARFRGFSPLHF. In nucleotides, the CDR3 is TGCAGCGCCGCGAGATTTCGGGGTTTTTCACCCCTCCACTTT.

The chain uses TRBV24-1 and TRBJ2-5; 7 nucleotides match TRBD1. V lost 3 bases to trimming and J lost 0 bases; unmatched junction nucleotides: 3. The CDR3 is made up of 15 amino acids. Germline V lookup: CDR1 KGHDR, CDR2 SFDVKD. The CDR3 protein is CATSDTTGYQETQYF. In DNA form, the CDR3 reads TGTGCCACCAGTGATACGACAGGGTACCAAGAGACCCAGTACTTC.

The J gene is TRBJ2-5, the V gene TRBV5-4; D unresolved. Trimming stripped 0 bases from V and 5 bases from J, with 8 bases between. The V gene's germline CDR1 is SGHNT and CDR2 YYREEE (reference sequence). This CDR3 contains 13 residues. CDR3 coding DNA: TGTGCCAGCAGCTTGGACGGTCGGGAGACCCAGTACTTC. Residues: CASSLDGRETQYF.

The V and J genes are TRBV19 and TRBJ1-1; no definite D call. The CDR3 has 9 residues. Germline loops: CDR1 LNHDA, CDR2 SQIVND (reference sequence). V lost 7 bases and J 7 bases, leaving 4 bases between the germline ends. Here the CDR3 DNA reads TGTGCCAGTACCCTTGAAGCTTTCTTT. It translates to CASTLEAFF.